Detailed here is one T cell receptor (beta chain). Looked up from germline, CDR1 is SGHNT and CDR2 is YYREEE (reference sequence). The V gene end was trimmed by 2 bases and the J gene end by 4 bases; junction bases not matched to a gene: 8. The CDR3 totals 16 residues. TCRdb's copy holds only in-frame clones and misses some; the assay was immunoSEQ multiplex PCR. The top ten hold 1.5% to 2% of the sample, which has about 150,000 clones, approximately 89% seen once. The record originates from a study of blood T cell repertoires in COVID-19. Turning to the study itself: Sites across the United States, Italy and Spain contributed samples from acute and convalescent COVID-19. From T cells, B-cell-depleted T cells, or PBMCs came the material, which was cDNA or gDNA.

The genes are TRBV5-4 and TRBJ1-4; 7 nucleotides line up with TRBD1. Sequences were obtained from peripheral blood. The sequence was obtained from a human donor in a cohort sampled during active COVID-19. CDR3 DNA sequence: TGTGCCAGCAGCTTAGGAGGGGGCGCGGGTAATGAAAAACTGTTTTTT. Translating it yields CASSLGGGAGNEKLFF.